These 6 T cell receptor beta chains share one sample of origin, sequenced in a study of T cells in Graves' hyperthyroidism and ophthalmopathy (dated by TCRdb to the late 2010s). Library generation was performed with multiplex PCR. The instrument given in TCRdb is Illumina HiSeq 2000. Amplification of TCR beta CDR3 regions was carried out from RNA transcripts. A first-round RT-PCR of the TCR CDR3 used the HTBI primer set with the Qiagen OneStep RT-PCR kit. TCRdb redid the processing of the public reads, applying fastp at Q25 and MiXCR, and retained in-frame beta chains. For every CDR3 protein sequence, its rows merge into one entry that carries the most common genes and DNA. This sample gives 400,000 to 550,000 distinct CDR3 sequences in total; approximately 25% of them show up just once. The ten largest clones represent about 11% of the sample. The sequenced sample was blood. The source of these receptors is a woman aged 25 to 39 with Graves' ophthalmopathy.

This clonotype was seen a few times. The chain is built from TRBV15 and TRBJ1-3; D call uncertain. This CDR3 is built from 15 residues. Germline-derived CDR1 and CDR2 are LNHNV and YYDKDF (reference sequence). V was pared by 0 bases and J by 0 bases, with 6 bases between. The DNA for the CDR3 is TGTGCCACCAGCAGAGAAGGGTACTCTGGAAACACCATATATTTT. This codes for CATSREGYSGNTIYF. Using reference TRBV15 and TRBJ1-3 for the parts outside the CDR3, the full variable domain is DAMVIQNPRYQVTQFGKPVTLSCSQTLNHNVMYWYQQKSSQAPKLLFHYYDKDFNNEADTPDNFQSRRPNTSFCFLDIRSPGLGDTAMYLCATSREGYSGNTIYFGEGSWLTVV.

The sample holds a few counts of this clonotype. The chain's CDR3 is CASSHLRATEAFF. The DNA of the CDR3 is TGTGCCAGCAGCCACCTCAGGGCCACTGAAGCTTTCTTT. The gene calls are TRBV14 and TRBJ1-1, with a possible D match to TRBD1 (5 bases). The V and J ends lost 3 bases and 4 bases respectively, with 9 bases between them. Looked up from germline, CDR1 is SGHDN and CDR2 is FVKESK. The CDR3 is made up of 13 amino acids.

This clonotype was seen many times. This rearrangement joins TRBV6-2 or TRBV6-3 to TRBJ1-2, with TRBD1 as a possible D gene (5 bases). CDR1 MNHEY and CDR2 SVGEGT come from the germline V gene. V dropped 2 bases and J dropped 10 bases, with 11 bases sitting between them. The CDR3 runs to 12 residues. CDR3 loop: CASSYRGTDYTF. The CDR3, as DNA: TGTGCCAGCAGTTACAGGGGAACGGACTACACCTTC.

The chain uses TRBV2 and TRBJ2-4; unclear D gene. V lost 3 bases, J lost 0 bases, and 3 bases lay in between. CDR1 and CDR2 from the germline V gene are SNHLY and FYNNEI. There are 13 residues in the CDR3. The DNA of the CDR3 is TGTGCCAGCAGTGACAGAGCCAAAAACATTCAGTACTTC. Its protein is CASSDRAKNIQYF. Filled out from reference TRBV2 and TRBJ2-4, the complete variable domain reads EPEVTQTPSHQVTQMGQEVILRCVPISNHLYFYWYRQILGQKVEFLVSFYNNEISEKSEIFDDQFSVERPDGSNFTLKIRSTKLEDSAMYFCASSDRAKNIQYFGAGTRLSVL.

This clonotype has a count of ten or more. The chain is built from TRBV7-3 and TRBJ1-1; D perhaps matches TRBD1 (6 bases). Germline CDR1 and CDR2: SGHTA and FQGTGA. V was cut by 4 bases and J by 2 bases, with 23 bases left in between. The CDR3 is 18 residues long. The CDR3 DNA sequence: TGTGCCAGCAGCTCAGGACCAGTCCACCGGGACATCAACACTGAAGCTTTCTTT. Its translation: CASSSGPVHRDINTEAFF. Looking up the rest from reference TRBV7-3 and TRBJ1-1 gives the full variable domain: GAGVSQTPSNKVTEKGKYVELRCDPISGHTALYWYRQSLGQGPEFLIYFQGTGAADDSGLPNDRFFAVRPEGSVSTLKIQRTERGDSAVYLCASSSGPVHRDINTEAFFGQGTRLTVV.

CDR3 loop: CSARDWQLEAFF. For the CDR3, the DNA is TGCAGTGCTAGAGATTGGCAGCTCGAAGCTTTCTTT. The rearrangement links TRBV20-1 to TRBJ1-1; the D is unclear. Looked up from germline, CDR1 is DFQATT and CDR2 is SNEGSKA (reference sequence). V dropped 0 bases and J dropped 8 bases, with 10 bases sitting between them. This CDR3 is 12 amino acids long.